This T cell receptor (beta chain) was recorded in a study of graft-versus-host responses after intestinal transplantation. Study at large: Multivisceral, liver-intestinal, or isolated intestinal grafts were transplanted into recipients. Recipients were all induced with anti-thymocyte globulin, then given tacrolimus and steroids for approximately three years.

Clones were read by immunoSEQ multiplex PCR, and TCRdb kept only the in-frame ones, dropping some. This table holds about 88,000 clones, approximately 94% found once. Study-wide points: Allografts carried high graft-versus-host to host-versus-graft clonal ratios in patients having graft-donor T cell macrochimerism.

This CDR3 is 16 amino acids long. V was pared by 6 bases and J by 4 bases, with 20 bases between. Germline CDR1 KGHSH, CDR2 LQKENI. In regard to this clone: Its antigen is as yet unknown.

This clonotype originated in a human donor who was the organ donor for an intestinal transplant. This sequence joins TRBV18 and TRBJ2-3, with D perhaps matching TRBD1 (6 bases). The sample consisted of unstimulated CD4+ T cells sorted from spleen or lymph node cells, taken before transplant. The CDR3 nucleotides are TGTGCCAGCTCGCTTAACAGTCCAGGGGTTGCAGATACGCAGTATTTT. Protein: CASSLNSPGVADTQYF.